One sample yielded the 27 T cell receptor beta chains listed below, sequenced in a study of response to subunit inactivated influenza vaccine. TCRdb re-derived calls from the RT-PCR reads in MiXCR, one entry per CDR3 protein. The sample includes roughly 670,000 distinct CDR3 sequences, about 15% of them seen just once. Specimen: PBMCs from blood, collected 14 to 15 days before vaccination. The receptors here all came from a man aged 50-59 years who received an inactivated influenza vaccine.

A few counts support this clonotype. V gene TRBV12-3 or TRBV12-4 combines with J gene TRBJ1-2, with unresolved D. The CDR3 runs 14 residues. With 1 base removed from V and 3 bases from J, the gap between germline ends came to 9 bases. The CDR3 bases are TGTGCCAGCAGTTTAGGGGCAGTCGACTATGGCTACACCTTC. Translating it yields CASSLGAVDYGYTF.

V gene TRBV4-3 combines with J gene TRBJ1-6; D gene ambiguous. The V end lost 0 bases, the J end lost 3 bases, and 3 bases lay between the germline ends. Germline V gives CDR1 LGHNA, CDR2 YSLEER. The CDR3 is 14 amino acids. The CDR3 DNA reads TGCGCCAGCAGCCAAGACATCTATAATTCACCCCTCCACTTT. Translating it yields CASSQDIYNSPLHF.

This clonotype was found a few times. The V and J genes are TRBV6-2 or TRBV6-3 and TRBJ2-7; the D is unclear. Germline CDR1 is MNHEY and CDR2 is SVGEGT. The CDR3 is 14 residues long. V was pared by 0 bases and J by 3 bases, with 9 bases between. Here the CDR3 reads CASSYSELVYEQYF. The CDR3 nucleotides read TGTGCCAGCAGTTACTCAGAGTTGGTCTACGAGCAGTACTTC.

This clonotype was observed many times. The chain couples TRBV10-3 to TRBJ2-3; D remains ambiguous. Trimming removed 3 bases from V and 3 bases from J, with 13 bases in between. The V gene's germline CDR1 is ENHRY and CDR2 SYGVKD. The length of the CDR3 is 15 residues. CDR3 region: CAISESSFETDTQYF. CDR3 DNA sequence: TGTGCCATCAGTGAAAGCAGCTTCGAAACAGATACGCAGTATTTT.

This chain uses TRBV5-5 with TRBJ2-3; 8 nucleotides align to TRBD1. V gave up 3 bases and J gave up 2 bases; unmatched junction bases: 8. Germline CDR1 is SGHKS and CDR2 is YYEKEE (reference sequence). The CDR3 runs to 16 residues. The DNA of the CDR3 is TGTGCCAGCAGCTACACAGGGGGTCATTCCACAGATACGCAGTATTTT. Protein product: CASSYTGGHSTDTQYF.

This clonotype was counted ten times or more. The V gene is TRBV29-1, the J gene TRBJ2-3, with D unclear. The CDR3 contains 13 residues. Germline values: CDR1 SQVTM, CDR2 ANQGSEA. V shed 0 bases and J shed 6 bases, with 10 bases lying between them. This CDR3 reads CSVEDPPEDTQYF. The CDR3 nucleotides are TGCAGCGTTGAAGATCCCCCCGAGGATACGCAGTATTTT.

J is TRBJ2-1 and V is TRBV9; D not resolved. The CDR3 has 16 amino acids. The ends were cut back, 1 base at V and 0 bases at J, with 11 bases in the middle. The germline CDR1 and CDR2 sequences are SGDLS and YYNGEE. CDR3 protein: CASSVRSGSSYNEQFF. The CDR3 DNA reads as TGTGCCAGCAGCGTACGGTCCGGAAGCTCCTACAATGAGCAGTTCTTC. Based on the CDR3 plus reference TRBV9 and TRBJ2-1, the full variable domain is DSGVTQTPKHLITATGQRVTLRCSPRSGDLSVYWYQQSLDQGLQFLIQYYNGEERAKGNILERFSAQQFPDLHSELNLSSLELGDSALYFCASSVRSGSSYNEQFFGPGTRLTVL.

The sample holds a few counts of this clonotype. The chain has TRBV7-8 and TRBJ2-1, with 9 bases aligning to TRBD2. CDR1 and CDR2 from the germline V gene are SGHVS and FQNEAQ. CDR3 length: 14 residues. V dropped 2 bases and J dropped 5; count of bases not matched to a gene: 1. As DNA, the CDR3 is TGTGCCAGCAGCTTACCTAGCGGGGACAATGAGCAGTTCTTC. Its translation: CASSLPSGDNEQFF.

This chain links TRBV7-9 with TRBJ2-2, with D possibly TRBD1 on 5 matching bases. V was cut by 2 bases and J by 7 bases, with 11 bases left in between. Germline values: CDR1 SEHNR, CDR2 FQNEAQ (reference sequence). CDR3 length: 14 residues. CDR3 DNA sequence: TGTGCCAGCAGCTTACCAGGGTTGTACGGGGAGCTGTTTTTT. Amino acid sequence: CASSLPGLYGELFF.

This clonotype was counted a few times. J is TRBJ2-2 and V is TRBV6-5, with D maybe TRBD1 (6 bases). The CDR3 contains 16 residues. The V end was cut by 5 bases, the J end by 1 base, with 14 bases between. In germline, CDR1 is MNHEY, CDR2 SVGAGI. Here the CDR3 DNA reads TGTGCCAGCAGTAACAACTACAGGGAGAACACCGGGGAGCTGTTTTTT. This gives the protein CASSNNYRENTGELFF.

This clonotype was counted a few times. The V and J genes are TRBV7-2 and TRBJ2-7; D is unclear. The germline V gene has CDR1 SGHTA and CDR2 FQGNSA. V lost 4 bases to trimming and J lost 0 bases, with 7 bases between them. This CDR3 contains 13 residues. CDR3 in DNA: TGTGCCAGCAGCTCTCCGAACTCCTACGAGCAGTACTTC. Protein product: CASSSPNSYEQYF.

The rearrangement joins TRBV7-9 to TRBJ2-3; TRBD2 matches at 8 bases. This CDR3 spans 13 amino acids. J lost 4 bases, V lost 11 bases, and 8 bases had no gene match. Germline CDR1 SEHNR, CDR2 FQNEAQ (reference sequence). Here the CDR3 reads CAGVGGEADTQYF. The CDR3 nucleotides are TGTGCCGGCGTCGGGGGGGAAGCAGATACGCAGTATTTT.

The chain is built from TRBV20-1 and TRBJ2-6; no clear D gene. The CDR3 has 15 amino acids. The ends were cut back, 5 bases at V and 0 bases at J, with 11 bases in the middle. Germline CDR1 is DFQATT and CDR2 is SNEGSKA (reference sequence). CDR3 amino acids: CSAPSAVSGANVLTF. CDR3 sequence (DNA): TGCAGTGCTCCGTCCGCCGTCTCTGGGGCCAACGTCCTGACTTTC.

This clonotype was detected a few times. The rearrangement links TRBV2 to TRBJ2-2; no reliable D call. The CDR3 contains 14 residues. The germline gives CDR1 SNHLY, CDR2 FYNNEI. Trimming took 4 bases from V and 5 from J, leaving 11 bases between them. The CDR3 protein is CASSVRLGTGELFF. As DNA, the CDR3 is TGTGCCAGCAGTGTTCGCCTGGGGACCGGGGAGCTGTTTTTT.

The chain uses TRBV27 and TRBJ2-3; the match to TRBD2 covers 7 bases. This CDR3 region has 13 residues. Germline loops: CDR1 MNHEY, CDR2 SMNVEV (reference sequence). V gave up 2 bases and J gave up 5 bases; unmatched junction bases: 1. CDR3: CASSLREGDTQYF. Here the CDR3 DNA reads TGTGCCAGCAGTTTAAGGGAGGGAGATACGCAGTATTTT.

The CDR3: CASSYSTGEINQPQHF. The DNA for the CDR3 is TGTGCCAGCAGTTACTCGACAGGGGAGATAAATCAGCCCCAGCATTTT. The chain is built from TRBV6-5 and TRBJ1-5; 8 bases agree with TRBD1. V shed 0 bases and J 4 bases; nucleotides not matched to a gene: 5. The germline CDR1 and CDR2 sequences are MNHEY and SVGAGI. The CDR3 extends over 16 amino acids.

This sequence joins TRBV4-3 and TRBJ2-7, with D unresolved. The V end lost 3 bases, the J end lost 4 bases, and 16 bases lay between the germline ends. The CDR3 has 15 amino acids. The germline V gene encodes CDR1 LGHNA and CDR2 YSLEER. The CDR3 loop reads CASSQSHSPGYEQYF. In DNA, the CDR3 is TGCGCCAGCAGCCAGAGCCACTCTCCAGGATACGAGCAGTACTTC.

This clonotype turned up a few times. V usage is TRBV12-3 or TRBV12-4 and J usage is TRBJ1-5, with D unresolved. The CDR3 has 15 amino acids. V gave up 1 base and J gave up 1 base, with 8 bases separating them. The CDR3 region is CASSLEAGSNQPQHF. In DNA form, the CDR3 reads TGTGCCAGCAGTTTAGAGGCCGGGAGCAATCAGCCCCAGCATTTT.

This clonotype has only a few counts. The CDR3 DNA sequence: TGCGCCAGCAGGGCACAGGGAAGGGGCCAGCCCCAGCATTTT. Translated, it gives CASRAQGRGQPQHF. The chain combines TRBV4-1 with TRBJ1-5; D possibly corresponds to TRBD1 (6 bases). CDR1 MGHRA and CDR2 YSYEKL come from the germline V gene. This CDR3 spans 14 amino acids. V was pared by 6 bases and J by 7 bases, with 16 bases between.

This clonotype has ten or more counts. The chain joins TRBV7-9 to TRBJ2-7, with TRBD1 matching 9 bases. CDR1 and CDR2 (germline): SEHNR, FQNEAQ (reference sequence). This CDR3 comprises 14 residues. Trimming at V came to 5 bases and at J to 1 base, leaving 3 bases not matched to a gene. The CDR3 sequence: CASSQQGASYEQYF. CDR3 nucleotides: TGTGCCAGCAGCCAACAGGGGGCTTCCTACGAGCAGTACTTC.

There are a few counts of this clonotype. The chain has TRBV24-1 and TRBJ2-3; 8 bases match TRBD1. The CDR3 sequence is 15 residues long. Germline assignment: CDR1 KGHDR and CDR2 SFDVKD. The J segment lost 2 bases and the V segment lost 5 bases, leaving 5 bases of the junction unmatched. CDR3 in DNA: TGTGCCACCAGTGCTGCGACAGGGGCCACAGATACGCAGTATTTT. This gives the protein CATSAATGATDTQYF.

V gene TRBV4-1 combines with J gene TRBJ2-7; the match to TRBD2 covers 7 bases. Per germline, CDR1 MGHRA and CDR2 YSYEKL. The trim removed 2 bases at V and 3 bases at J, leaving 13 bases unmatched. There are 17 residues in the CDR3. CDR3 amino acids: CASSQSRLAPLGYEQYF. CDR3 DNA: TGCGCCAGCAGCCAATCCAGACTAGCCCCCCTCGGCTACGAGCAGTACTTC.

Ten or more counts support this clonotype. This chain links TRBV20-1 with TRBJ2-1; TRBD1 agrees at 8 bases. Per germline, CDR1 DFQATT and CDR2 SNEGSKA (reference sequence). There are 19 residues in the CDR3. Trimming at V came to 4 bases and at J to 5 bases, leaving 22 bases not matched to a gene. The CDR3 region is CSAKVFSSTGAERNNEQFF. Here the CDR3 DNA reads TGCAGTGCTAAAGTTTTTAGTTCGACAGGGGCCGAACGGAACAATGAGCAGTTCTTC.

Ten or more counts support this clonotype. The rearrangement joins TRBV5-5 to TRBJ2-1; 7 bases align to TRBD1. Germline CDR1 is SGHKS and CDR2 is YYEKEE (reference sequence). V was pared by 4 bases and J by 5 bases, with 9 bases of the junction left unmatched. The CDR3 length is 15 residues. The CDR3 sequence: CASSHGQEGNNEQFF. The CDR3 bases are TGTGCCAGCAGCCATGGACAGGAAGGTAACAATGAGCAGTTCTTC.

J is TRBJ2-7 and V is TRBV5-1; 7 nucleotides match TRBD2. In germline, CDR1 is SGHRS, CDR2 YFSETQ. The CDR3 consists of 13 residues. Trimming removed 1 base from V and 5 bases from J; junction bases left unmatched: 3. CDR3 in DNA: TGCGCCAGCAGCTTGTCGGGAGGTCACGAGCAGTACTTC. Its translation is CASSLSGGHEQYF.

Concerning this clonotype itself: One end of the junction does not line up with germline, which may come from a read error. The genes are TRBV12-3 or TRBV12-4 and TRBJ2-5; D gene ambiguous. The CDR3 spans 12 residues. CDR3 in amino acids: CASSLRPQGPNF. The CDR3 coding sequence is TGTGCCAGCAGTTTAAGGCCCCAAGGGCCAAACTTC.

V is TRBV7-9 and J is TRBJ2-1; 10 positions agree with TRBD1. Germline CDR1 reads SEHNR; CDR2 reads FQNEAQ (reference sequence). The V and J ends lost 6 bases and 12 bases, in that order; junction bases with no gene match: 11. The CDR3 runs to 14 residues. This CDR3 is CASSPGTGAFWQFF. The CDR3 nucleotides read TGTGCCAGCAGTCCCGGGACAGGGGCTTTTTGGCAGTTCTTC.